This TCR beta chain was identified in a study of OX40 agonist ivuxolimab in advanced cancers. Whole-study context: The study enrolled dose-escalation patients with hepatocellular carcinoma, melanoma, renal cell or head and neck cancer. General study points: Circulating CD4+ and CD8+ T cells showed clonal expansion by week 6 at 0.1 to 3.0 mg/kg.

About this clone itself: As yet, its antigen is unknown.

The germline V gene encodes CDR1 SGDLS and CDR2 YYNGEE. With V trimmed by 3 bases and J by 5 bases, 8 bases remained unmatched. The CDR3 covers 15 residues. Only in-frame clones appear in the TCRdb table, and some are missing; sequencing was by immunoSEQ multiplex PCR. This sample has fewer than 25,000 clones, with under 85% found just once. This specimen consisted of CD4+ or CD8+ T cells sorted from blood, obtained in a trial of the OX40 agonist ivuxolimab. The rearrangement uses TRBV9 and TRBJ2-5; 9 bases map to TRBD1. This TCR came from an adult with an advanced solid tumor such as melanoma, head and neck, liver or kidney cancer. The CDR3 is CASSAGTGRLETQYF. CDR3 nucleotide sequence: TGTGCCAGCAGCGCCGGGACAGGGAGGTTGGAGACCCAGTACTTC.